This T cell receptor beta chain was sequenced during a study of OX40 agonist ivuxolimab in advanced cancers. About the research overall: Patient treatment consisted of intravenous ivuxolimab administration every 2 weeks at 0.01 to 10 mg/kg.

Worth noting for this clone: What it binds is not known.

Some clones are missing from TCRdb's copy, which holds only in-frame ones; the method was immunoSEQ multiplex PCR. The sample holds tens of thousands of clones, 65% to 80% seen once. Blood was sampled at baseline, cycle 4 day 1, and cycle 7 day 1. The germline gives CDR1 SGHAT, CDR2 FQNNGV. Between the trimmed V and J ends, which lost 6 bases and 4 bases, there was a span of 13 bases. The CDR3 runs to 14 residues. Broader study findings: CD4+ and CD8+ T cells in blood underwent clonal expansion by week 6 at 0.1 to 3.0 mg/kg. Averaging showed that CD8+ T cells had more expanded clones than CD4+ did.

The receptor's source is an adult with an advanced solid tumor such as melanoma, head and neck, liver or kidney cancer. The V and J genes are TRBV11-2 and TRBJ2-1; D is possibly TRBD1 or TRBD2 (5 bases each). This specimen consisted of CD4+ or CD8+ T cells sorted from blood, obtained in a trial of the OX40 agonist ivuxolimab. CDR3 in amino acids: CASRGTPTYNEQFF. As DNA, the CDR3 is TGTGCCAGCAGGGGGACGCCTACTTACAATGAGCAGTTCTTC.